Shown below are 27 T cell receptor beta chains from a single sample sequenced in a study of spatial heterogeneity in lung cancer. Study-level points and caveats: In tumors, expanded intratumoral alpha and beta TCR counts tracked mutation counts.

Time point: sample taken at primary tumor resection. TCRdb used MiXCR to reprocess the 5' RACE reads, holding one entry per CDR3 protein. The sample holds about 100,000 distinct CDR3 sequences, 3.5% to 5% seen once. The antigens of these receptors remain unknown. Sample: lung tumor tissue, taken at surgery. These receptors were obtained from a male donor with early-stage non-small cell lung cancer.

The rearrangement uses TRBV28 and TRBJ2-2, with 7 bases fitting TRBD2. Trimming took 10 bases from V and 1 from J; bases not matched to a gene: 9. Germline CDR1 and CDR2: MDHEN and SYDVKM. The CDR3 consists of 15 residues. CDR3 sequence reads: CATVTRGENTGELFF. The CDR3 region has the DNA TGTGCCACCGTCACTCGGGGGGAGAACACCGGGGAGCTGTTTTTT.

There are many counts of this clonotype. The chain is built from TRBV10-1 and TRBJ2-7, with 7 positions matching TRBD2. V gave up 6 bases and J gave up 2 bases; unmatched junction bases: 13. Germline CDR1 is WNHNN and CDR2 is SYGVQD (reference sequence). The CDR3 runs to 16 residues. The CDR3 protein is CASRNGRSGTTYEQYF. The DNA of the CDR3 is TGCGCCAGCAGAAACGGACGGAGCGGGACTACCTACGAGCAGTACTTC.

This clonotype was detected a few times. The CDR3 region has the DNA TGTGCCAGCAGTTCGTACTGGGGCCCCGGGGAGCAGTACTTC. It yields the protein CASSSYWGPGEQYF. The chain links TRBV28 to TRBJ2-7; a weak D match, TRBD1 (5 bases). CDR3 length equals 14 residues. The V end lost 4 bases, the J end lost 7 bases, and 17 bases lay between the germline ends. Germline V gene lookup returns CDR1 MDHEN and CDR2 SYDVKM.

Comments on this clonotype: This may stem from a read error, because a much larger clone lies one nucleotide away. The chain joins TRBV12-3 or TRBV12-4 to TRBJ1-2; no definite D call. Trimming left V 10 bases short and J 3 bases short, with 15 bases between. CDR3 length: 13 amino acids. The CDR3 is CAISTTDHYGYTF. CDR3 bases: TGTGCCATCAGCACGACCGACCACTATGGCTACACCTTC.

This clonotype was picked up many times. V and J are TRBV29-1 and TRBJ2-1; tentative D call: TRBD1 (6 bases). The CDR3 covers 9 residues. Deletions cut 8 bases from V and 9 bases from J, with 8 bases between. The V gene's germline CDR1 is SQVTM and CDR2 ANQGSEA. CDR3 protein: CSTGIEQFF. Here the CDR3 DNA reads TGCAGCACAGGGATTGAGCAGTTCTTC.

This clonotype has a count of ten or more. This chain links TRBV28 with TRBJ2-7; 7 nucleotides agree with TRBD1. Germline CDR1 reads MDHEN; CDR2 reads SYDVKM. This CDR3 has 14 amino acids. The trim removed 6 bases at V and 6 bases at J, leaving 11 bases unmatched. The CDR3 region has the DNA TGTGCCAGCAGCCTCGGAGGACAGGTCCCCGAGCAGTACTTC. Its translation is CASSLGGQVPEQYF. Full variable domain (rest looked up from reference TRBV28 and TRBJ2-7): DVKVTQSSRYLVKRTGEKVFLECVQDMDHENMFWYRQDPGLGLRLIYFSYDVKMKEKGDIPEGYSVSREKKERFSLILESASTNQTSMYLCASSLGGQVPEQYFGPGTRLTVT.

This clonotype was picked up many times. The CDR3 here is CASSVDQSPGDEQFF. The CDR3 DNA follows: TGTGCCAGCAGCGTAGACCAATCTCCCGGGGATGAGCAGTTCTTC. The genes are TRBV9 and TRBJ2-1; D perhaps matches TRBD2 (5 bases). CDR3 length equals 15 residues. Looked up from germline, CDR1 is SGDLS and CDR2 is YYNGEE. The V end lost 0 bases, the J end lost 8 bases, and 15 bases lay between the germline ends.

This clonotype was detected ten times or more. The rearrangement uses TRBV12-3 or TRBV12-4 and TRBJ2-1; D is uncertain. V was pared by 5 bases and J by 4 bases, with 12 bases between. This CDR3 contains 14 residues. The CDR3 is CASSLYLGYNEQFF. The CDR3 coding sequence is TGTGCCAGCAGTCTTTATCTGGGGTACAATGAGCAGTTCTTC.

This clonotype was recorded a few times. The rearrangement links TRBV28 to TRBJ2-1, with D possibly TRBD1 on 6 matching bases. Trimming left V 4 bases short and J 0 bases short, with 19 bases between. Germline V lookup: CDR1 MDHEN, CDR2 SYDVKM. The CDR3 is made up of 18 amino acids. The CDR3 loop is CASSSASRTANSYNEQFF. As DNA, the CDR3 is TGTGCCAGCAGTTCAGCATCCCGGACAGCCAACTCCTACAATGAGCAGTTCTTC.

This clonotype was seen repeatedly, ten times or more. V usage is TRBV2 and J usage is TRBJ1-5; tentatively, D is TRBD1 (5 bases). The V end lost 5 bases, the J end lost 6 bases, and 8 bases lay between the germline ends. Germline V lookup: CDR1 SNHLY, CDR2 FYNNEI. CDR3 length: 12 residues. The CDR3 bases are TGTGCCAGCAGTCAGGGAGTTCAGCCCCAGCATTTT. This translates into CASSQGVQPQHF.

This clonotype was detected ten times or more. This chain joins TRBV3-1 and TRBJ2-7; no clear D. From germline, CDR1 is LGHDT and CDR2 YNNKEL (reference sequence). The CDR3 runs 14 residues. Deletions cut 0 bases from V and 5 bases from J, with 11 bases between. CDR3 coding DNA: TGTGCCAGCAGCCAAGATTCTAGTCGGGACGAGCAGTACTTC. It yields the protein CASSQDSSRDEQYF.

V and J are TRBV30 and TRBJ2-6; D not certain. The CDR3 covers 15 residues. Trimming removed 0 bases at V and 2 bases at J, with 8 bases between. Germline V CDR1 and CDR2: GTSNPN, SVGIG (reference sequence). This chain's CDR3 is CAWSVRGTGANVLTF. The CDR3 DNA reads as TGTGCCTGGAGTGTACGTGGAACTGGGGCCAACGTCCTGACTTTC.

The chain combines TRBV7-2 with TRBJ2-5; D gene unclear. Between the trimmed V and J ends, which lost 1 base and 5 bases, there was a span of 14 bases. Germline CDR1 is SGHTA and CDR2 is FQGNSA. The CDR3 consists of 15 residues. The CDR3 sequence: CASSLVALAAETQYF. The CDR3, as DNA: TGTGCCAGCAGCTTAGTGGCCTTGGCGGCGGAGACCCAGTACTTC.

In its sample, this clonotype was seen a few times. This chain connects TRBV5-6 to TRBJ2-7, with D perhaps matching TRBD2 (7 bases). CDR1 and CDR2 from the germline V gene are SGHDT and YYEEEE. The V gene lost 3 bases and the J gene lost 4 bases, with 14 bases spanning the gap. The CDR3 contains 14 residues. The chain's CDR3 is CASSWEGTLYEQYF. CDR3 nucleotide sequence: TGTGCCAGCAGCTGGGAGGGGACATTATACGAGCAGTACTTC. Based on the CDR3 plus reference TRBV5-6 and TRBJ2-7, the full variable domain is DAGVTQSPTHLIKTRGQQVTLRCSPKSGHDTVSWYQQALGQGPQFIFQYYEEEERQRGNFPDRFSGHQFPNYSSELNVNALLLGDSALYLCASSWEGTLYEQYFGPGTRLTVT.

There are many counts of this clonotype. The V call is TRBV29-1, the J call TRBJ1-1; D remains unclear. Trimming shortened V by 0 bases and J by 3 bases, and 11 bases separated the two germline ends. This CDR3 region has 14 residues. Per the germline V gene, CDR1 is SQVTM and CDR2 is ANQGSEA. CDR3 loop: CSVEEERLDTEAFF. CDR3 nucleotides: TGCAGCGTTGAAGAGGAACGGCTCGACACTGAAGCTTTCTTT.

This clonotype was counted many times. This rearrangement joins TRBV7-9 to TRBJ1-1, with D unclear. The ends were cut back, 4 bases at V and 3 bases at J, with 12 bases in the middle. Germline CDR1 and CDR2: SEHNR and FQNEAQ (reference sequence). The CDR3 is made up of 14 amino acids. The CDR3 DNA is TGTGCCAGCAGCTCGCGAGGACCCCACACTGAAGCTTTCTTT. It is translated as CASSSRGPHTEAFF.

This clonotype occurred a few times. V usage is TRBV10-3 and J usage is TRBJ2-1; 8 bases fit TRBD2. Germline V CDR1 and CDR2: ENHRY, SYGVKD. The CDR3 is made up of 15 amino acids. Unmatched junction bases numbered 6, after V lost 8 bases and J lost 0 bases. CDR3 loop: CAIGERESSYNEQFF. The CDR3, as DNA: TGTGCCATCGGAGAGCGGGAGAGCTCCTACAATGAGCAGTTCTTC.

This clonotype was detected ten times or more. The rearrangement links TRBV11-2 to TRBJ2-1, with TRBD2 as a possible D gene (6 bases). The CDR3 is made up of 16 amino acids. V was clipped by 1 base and J by 4 bases, with 14 bases between them. Per germline, CDR1 SGHAT and CDR2 FQNNGV. CDR3: CASSLGGLGGYNEQFF. The CDR3 DNA follows: TGTGCCAGCAGCTTAGGCGGATTGGGGGGATACAATGAGCAGTTCTTC.

This clonotype was counted ten times or more. The V and J genes are TRBV20-1 and TRBJ2-1; TRBD2 matches 12 bases. CDR1 is DFQATT and CDR2 is SNEGSKA in the germline V gene (reference sequence). With 3 bases clipped from V and 8 bases from J, the junction kept 8 bases outside the gene matches. This CDR3 spans 15 amino acids. The CDR3 sequence: CSASLAGGYGDEQFF. CDR3 in DNA: TGCAGTGCTAGCCTAGCGGGAGGGTATGGTGATGAGCAGTTCTTC.

In its sample, this clonotype was seen many times. The V gene is TRBV27, the J gene TRBJ2-1; 7 bases agree with TRBD2. V shed 6 bases and J 4 bases; nucleotides not matched to a gene: 12. This CDR3 comprises 16 residues. Germline V gene lookup returns CDR1 MNHEY and CDR2 SMNVEV (reference sequence). CDR3 residues: CASRALASGKYNEQFF. Written as DNA, the CDR3 is TGTGCCAGCAGGGCCCTGGCTAGCGGAAAATACAATGAGCAGTTCTTC.

In this sample, this clonotype turned up many times. The chain joins TRBV27 to TRBJ1-5; D possibly corresponds to TRBD1 (5 bases). The CDR3 is made up of 14 amino acids. Germline V gene data show CDR1 as MNHEY and CDR2 as SMNVEV (reference sequence). V lost 1 base to trimming and J lost 2 bases, with 6 bases between them. The chain's CDR3 is CASSLFRGNQPQHF. CDR3 DNA sequence: TGTGCCAGCAGTTTATTCAGGGGCAATCAGCCCCAGCATTTT.

This clonotype was seen a handful of times. V is TRBV2 and J is TRBJ2-7; D possibly uses TRBD1 or TRBD2 (6 bases each). Germline V gene data show CDR1 as SNHLY and CDR2 as FYNNEI. The CDR3 runs 15 residues. Trimming left V 4 bases short and J 2 bases short, with 15 bases between. CDR3 loop: CASSVWGPGAYEQYF. CDR3 bases: TGTGCCAGCAGTGTTTGGGGGCCGGGAGCCTACGAGCAGTACTTC.

V and J are TRBV28 and TRBJ2-2, with 7 bases fitting TRBD1. This CDR3 has 15 residues. Germline assignment: CDR1 MDHEN and CDR2 SYDVKM. The ends lost 5 bases at V and 10 bases at J; junction bases unmatched: 13. The CDR3 loop is CASSGRQGYAVELFF. In DNA form, the CDR3 reads TGTGCCAGCAGTGGACGACAGGGATACGCCGTGGAGCTGTTTTTT.

In its sample, this clonotype was seen many times. The V call is TRBV28, the J call TRBJ1-4, with no clear D. CDR1 is MDHEN, CDR2 SYDVKM, per germline. CDR3 length: 16 amino acids. V dropped 2 bases and J dropped 6 bases, with 16 bases sitting between them. The CDR3 region has the DNA TGTGCCAGCAGTTTAGACCCCGTTGGATCGGATGAAAAACTGTTTTTT. Its translation is CASSLDPVGSDEKLFF.

This clonotype came up many times. This chain links TRBV2 with TRBJ1-5; the D gene is possibly TRBD1 (5 bases). The CDR3 extends over 18 amino acids. Trimming stripped 3 bases from V and 0 bases from J, with 18 bases between. Germline CDR1 is SNHLY and CDR2 is FYNNEI. In DNA form, the CDR3 reads TGTGCCAGCAGTGAGGGACCGGGCAGGTACTATAGCAATCAGCCCCAGCATTTT. This gives the protein CASSEGPGRYYSNQPQHF.

This clonotype has a count of ten or more. The chain carries TRBV6-5 and TRBJ2-7; 7 nucleotides agree with TRBD2. The CDR3 has 14 residues. Germline V gene data show CDR1 as MNHEY and CDR2 as SVGAGI. The V and J ends lost 0 bases and 3 bases, in that order; junction bases with no gene match: 2. The chain's CDR3 is CASSYSGRDYEQYF. The DNA for the CDR3 is TGTGCCAGCAGTTACTCAGGGAGGGACTACGAGCAGTACTTC.

This clonotype was counted many times. The chain links TRBV7-9 to TRBJ2-1, with 7 nucleotides matching TRBD2. Trimming cost V 3 bases and J 7 bases; bases outside gene matches: 9. Looked up from germline, CDR1 is SEHNR and CDR2 is FQNEAQ (reference sequence). This CDR3 has 15 residues. The CDR3 sequence: CASSFYRVSGNEQFF. The DNA of the CDR3 is TGTGCCAGCAGCTTTTACCGGGTTAGCGGGAATGAGCAGTTCTTC.